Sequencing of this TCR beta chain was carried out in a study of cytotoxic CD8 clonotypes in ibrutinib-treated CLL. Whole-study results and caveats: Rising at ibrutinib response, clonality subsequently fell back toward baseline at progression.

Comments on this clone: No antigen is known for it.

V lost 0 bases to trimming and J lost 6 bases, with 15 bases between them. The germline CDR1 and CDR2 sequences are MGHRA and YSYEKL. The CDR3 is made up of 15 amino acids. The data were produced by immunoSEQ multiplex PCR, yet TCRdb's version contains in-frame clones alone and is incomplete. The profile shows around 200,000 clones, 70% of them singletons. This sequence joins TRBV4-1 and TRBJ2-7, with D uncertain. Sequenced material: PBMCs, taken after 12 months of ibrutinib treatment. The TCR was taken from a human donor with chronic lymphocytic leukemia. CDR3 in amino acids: CASSQDDLGKFEQYF. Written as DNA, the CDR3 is TGCGCCAGCAGCCAAGATGACCTGGGGAAGTTCGAGCAGTACTTC.